Listed here are 18 T cell receptor beta chains from one sample, sequenced in a study of T-cell reconstitution after alpha-beta-depleted transplantation in children. The library targeted TCRbeta and was prepared with unique molecular identifiers. MiXCR, run by TCRdb on the PCR reads, gives a single entry per CDR3 protein. The table lists a few hundred thousand distinct CDR3 sequences, about a quarter of them singletons, with under 45% in the top ten. Source: PBMCs, taken before TCRalphabeta/CD19-depleted stem cell transplant. The receptor set was obtained from a boy under two years old with Wiskott-Aldrich syndrome, due to receive a stem cell transplant.

V and J are TRBV20-1 and TRBJ1-1; D perhaps matches TRBD1 (6 bases). The CDR3 spans 12 residues. CDR1 DFQATT and CDR2 SNEGSKA come from the germline V gene (reference sequence). V dropped 4 bases and J dropped 3 bases, with 9 bases sitting between them. The CDR3 sequence: CSANRQDTEAFF. Written as DNA, the CDR3 is TGCAGTGCTAACCGACAGGACACTGAAGCTTTCTTT.

The gene calls are TRBV12-3 or TRBV12-4 and TRBJ2-2, with 7 bases fitting TRBD1. Germline trimming cut 2 bases from V and 3 bases from J; bases unmatched to any gene: 3. The CDR3 is 15 residues long. CDR3 sequence: CASSLIGGDTGELFF. The DNA of the CDR3 is TGTGCCAGCAGTTTAATAGGGGGCGACACCGGGGAGCTGTTTTTT.

This chain joins TRBV5-6 and TRBJ2-1; D may be TRBD1 or TRBD2 (6 bases each). The CDR3 runs to 15 residues. CDR1 SGHDT and CDR2 YYEEEE come from the germline V gene. Trimming removed 2 bases from V and 8 bases from J, with 17 bases in between. This CDR3 reads CASSFYWGAIDEQFF. The CDR3 DNA is TGTGCCAGCAGCTTCTATTGGGGGGCCATCGATGAGCAGTTCTTC.

The J gene is TRBJ1-5, the V gene TRBV10-3; TRBD1 agrees at 7 bases. Germline V lookup: CDR1 ENHRY, CDR2 SYGVKD. The trim removed 10 bases at V and 3 bases at J, leaving 9 bases unmatched. The CDR3 has 14 amino acids. The CDR3 nucleotides read TGTGCCAGCCAGACAGGGATCCTCAATCAGCCCCAGCATTTT. This encodes CASQTGILNQPQHF.

V and J are TRBV7-9 and TRBJ2-2; possibly TRBD1 or TRBD2 for D (5 bases each). Germline V gene sequence: CDR1 SEHNR, CDR2 FQNEAQ (reference sequence). CDR3 length: 14 amino acids. Trimming stripped 9 bases from V and 5 bases from J, with 16 bases between. The CDR3 loop reads CASSVQARTGELFF. The CDR3 DNA sequence: TGTGCCAGTAGCGTACAGGCGAGAACCGGGGAGCTGTTTTTT.

V usage is TRBV12-3 or TRBV12-4 and J usage is TRBJ1-3; 7 bases align to TRBD1. The CDR3 spans 15 residues. The V gene end was trimmed by 7 bases and the J gene end by 2 bases; junction bases not matched to a gene: 8. Here the CDR3 DNA reads TGTGCCAGCACCGAACTGACAGGGCCTGGAAACACCATATATTTT. Its translation is CASTELTGPGNTIYF.

The chain couples TRBV5-1 to TRBJ2-1; TRBD2 matches 13 bases. V was clipped by 3 bases and J by 7 bases; unmatched bases: 7. Germline assignment: CDR1 SGHRS and CDR2 YFSETQ. The CDR3 extends over 16 amino acids. The CDR3 bases are TGCGCCAGCAGCTACCAACTAGCGGGAGGGCGGAATGAGCAGTTCTTC. This encodes CASSYQLAGGRNEQFF.

V is TRBV9 and J is TRBJ2-7, with D possibly called TRBD1 or TRBD2 (5 bases each). CDR3 length: 14 residues. The V gene lost 3 bases and the J gene lost 3 bases, with 13 bases spanning the gap. Germline-derived CDR1 and CDR2 are SGDLS and YYNGEE. CDR3 region: CASSALPGSYEQYF. For the CDR3, the DNA is TGTGCCAGCAGCGCACTACCAGGGAGCTACGAGCAGTACTTC.

This clonotype was detected a few times. This chain joins TRBV5-1 and TRBJ1-2; D uncertain. The CDR3 is 12 amino acids. Germline-derived CDR1 and CDR2 are SGHRS and YFSETQ. The V and J ends lost 0 bases and 8 bases respectively, with 8 bases between them. The CDR3 spells CASSLVGGGYTF. CDR3 coding DNA: TGCGCCAGCAGCTTGGTCGGCGGGGGCTACACCTTC.

This rearrangement joins TRBV11-2 to TRBJ2-1, with 7 bases identical to TRBD1. This CDR3 contains 16 residues. V gave up 4 bases and J gave up 9 bases; unmatched junction bases: 15. The V gene's germline CDR1 is SGHAT and CDR2 FQNNGV. Here the CDR3 DNA reads TGTGCCAGCAGCTCCCAACGGGGACAGACGCCAACTGAGCAGTTCTTC. It encodes CASSSQRGQTPTEQFF. The full variable domain, in which reference TRBV11-2 and TRBJ2-1 provide the parts outside the CDR3, is EAGVAQSPRYKIIEKRQSVAFWCNPISGHATLYWYQQILGQGPKLLIQFQNNGVVDDSQLPKDRFSAERLKGVDSTLKIQPAKLEDSAVYLCASSSQRGQTPTEQFFGPGTRLTVL.

This clonotype appeared a few times. The J gene is TRBJ2-5, the V gene TRBV10-3, with D possibly matching TRBD1 (5 bases). Germline V CDR1 and CDR2: ENHRY, SYGVKD. This CDR3 has 14 residues. V gave up 6 bases and J gave up 2 bases, with 13 bases separating them. The CDR3 reads CAISRDRDQETQYF. The CDR3 nucleotides read TGTGCCATCAGCCGAGACAGAGATCAAGAGACCCAGTACTTC.

This clonotype was recorded a few times. The J gene is TRBJ1-1, the V gene TRBV9, with D possibly TRBD1 on 5 matching bases. Between the trimmed V and J ends, which lost 2 bases and 1 base, there was a span of 9 bases. The CDR3 is 14 residues long. Germline assignment: CDR1 SGDLS and CDR2 YYNGEE. Here the CDR3 DNA reads TGTGCCAGCAGCGTGGGGCCCCAGAACACTGAAGCTTTCTTT. This encodes CASSVGPQNTEAFF.

The chain is built from TRBV7-8 and TRBJ2-5; no firm D call. The CDR3 loop spans 12 amino acids. Germline assignment: CDR1 SGHVS and CDR2 FQNEAQ. Deletions cut 2 bases from V and 5 bases from J, with 6 bases between. The CDR3 sequence: CASSLSWETQYF. Written as DNA, the CDR3 is TGTGCCAGCAGCTTAAGTTGGGAGACCCAGTACTTC.

The chain recombines TRBV5-1 with TRBJ2-1; weak D call: TRBD1 (5 bases). CDR1 and CDR2 from the germline V gene are SGHRS and YFSETQ. This CDR3 has 16 amino acids. V lost 0 bases, J lost 10 bases, and 20 bases lay in between. The CDR3 DNA reads as TGCGCCAGCAGCTTGGGTAGGGGTGACCCATCAAAAGAGCAGTTCTTC. Residues: CASSLGRGDPSKEQFF.

This clonotype was observed a few times. The J gene is TRBJ2-2, the V gene TRBV5-1; 9 bases agree with TRBD2. V shed 2 bases, J shed 2 bases, and the junction held 4 bases outside the gene matches. The V gene's germline CDR1 is SGHRS and CDR2 YFSETQ. The CDR3 extends over 16 amino acids. CDR3 amino acids: CASSFRLAVNTGELFF. The CDR3 nucleotides are TGCGCCAGCAGCTTCAGACTAGCGGTAAACACCGGGGAGCTGTTTTTT.

This clonotype was seen a single time. CDR3 sequence: CAISEGNSNQPQHF. The CDR3 DNA follows: TGTGCCATCAGTGAGGGGAATAGCAATCAGCCCCAGCATTTT. The chain couples TRBV10-3 to TRBJ1-5, with unresolved D. From germline, CDR1 is ENHRY and CDR2 SYGVKD. V lost 2 bases and J 0 bases, leaving 5 bases between the germline ends. The CDR3 contains 14 residues.

This clonotype was observed a few times. The CDR3 DNA follows: TGTGCCAGTAGTAGGCAGCCCGGGGAGCTGTTTTTT. The encoded protein is CASSRQPGELFF. V is TRBV19 and J is TRBJ2-2; D unresolved. V was trimmed by 4 bases and J by 6 bases, leaving 6 bases between them. Germline values: CDR1 LNHDA, CDR2 SQIVND (reference sequence). This CDR3 is built from 12 residues.

The V call is TRBV6-2 or TRBV6-3, the J call TRBJ2-5, with 7 bases lining up with TRBD1. The junction had 5 bases not matched to a gene; V was cut back by 3 bases and J by 7 bases. CDR3 size: 13 residues. Germline values: CDR1 MNHEY, CDR2 SVGEGT. Written as DNA, the CDR3 is TGTGCCAGCAGTTATCGAGGGGGCGCGACCCAGTACTTC. The encoded protein is CASSYRGGATQYF.